Presented here are 5 T cell receptor beta chains from one specimen sequenced in a study of T cell repertoires and HLA-DP antigens. Their specific antigens are unknown. Using immunoSEQ multiplex PCR, the repertoire was profiled, and TCRdb retains in-frame clones only, with some absent. The table includes fewer than 75,000 clones, just under 80% detected once. Sequencing used CD4+ T cells from PBMCs. The receptors come from a man between 60 and 75 years old in good health and CMV-seronegative.

The genes are TRBV5-1 and TRBJ1-1, with D perhaps matching TRBD1 (5 bases). The V and J ends lost 3 bases and 3 bases respectively, with 12 bases between them. Germline CDR1 and CDR2: SGHRS and YFSETQ. This CDR3 has 14 amino acids. DNA for the CDR3: TGCGCCAGCAGCTGGGGGGACGGCTACACTGAAGCTTTCTTT. This codes for CASSWGDGYTEAFF.

The V gene is TRBV11-2, the J gene TRBJ2-7; D is uncertain. CDR1 and CDR2 from the germline V gene are SGHAT and FQNNGV. V gave up 3 bases and J gave up 1 base, with 10 bases separating them. This CDR3 comprises 14 residues. Here the CDR3 reads CASSFQPGSYEQYF. The CDR3 region has the DNA TGTGCCAGCAGCTTCCAACCTGGGTCCTACGAGCAGTACTTC.

This chain joins TRBV12-5 and TRBJ2-5; D is tentatively TRBD1 or TRBD2 (6 bases each). The CDR3 sequence is 12 residues long. CDR1 and CDR2 from the germline V gene are LGHNT and FRNRAP. CDR3 sequence (DNA): TGTGCCTCCGGACGGGGGCCAGAGACCCAGTACTTC. Translation: CASGRGPETQYF.

This sequence joins TRBV2 and TRBJ1-5; 7 bases map to TRBD1. This CDR3 has 15 amino acids. Germline V lookup: CDR1 SNHLY, CDR2 FYNNEI. The V and J ends lost 6 bases and 0 bases, in that order; junction bases with no gene match: 5. CDR3 region: CASRLDRASNQPQHF. DNA for the CDR3: TGTGCCAGCAGACTCGACAGGGCTAGCAATCAGCCCCAGCATTTT.

The rearrangement links TRBV2 to TRBJ2-1, with D unresolved. Germline values: CDR1 SNHLY, CDR2 FYNNEI. Trimming stripped 4 bases from V and 0 bases from J, with 7 bases between. The CDR3 length is 14 residues. The CDR3 coding sequence is TGTGCCAGCAGTGCTCTGAGCTCCTACAATGAGCAGTTCTTC. Translating gives CASSALSSYNEQFF.